This is a list of T cell receptor beta chains from one sample in a study of post-analysis software for immune sequencing data. MiXCR, run by TCRdb on the PCR reads, gives a single entry per CDR3 protein. The repertoire holds about 800,000 distinct CDR3 sequences, with roughly 29% as singletons. Sequenced: blood. These receptors all stem from a girl aged 5 to 17 with multiple sclerosis. CDR3s include the opening cysteine and the closing phenylalanine or tryptophan. The D gene is left open where the match is weak. Size is stated for part of the rows, as once, few or many counts, or as a class when the clone is expanded.

CASSPALSGNSLRQYF	TGTGCCAGCTCACCCGCGCTCTCGGGTAACTCTTTGCGGCAGTACTTC	TRBJ2-7	few	NA	TRBV18
CAISRTDEQYF	TGTGCCATCAGTCGGACGGATGAGCAGTACTTC	TRBJ2-7	NA	NA	TRBV10-3
CASSPEVAAGILAGANVLTF	TGTGCCAGCAGTCCAGAGGTAGCAGCCGGCATTTTAGCTGGGGCCAACGTCCTGACTTTC	TRBJ2-6	NA	NA	TRBV6-1
CASSLLAGAGEQYF	TGTGCCAGCAGCCTACTAGCGGGAGCCGGTGAGCAGTACTTC	TRBJ2-5	few	TRBD2	TRBV6-5
CSAKGLAGDETQYF	TGCAGCGCCAAGGGACTAGCGGGAGACGAGACCCAGTACTTC	TRBJ2-5	NA	TRBD2	TRBV29-1
CASSYVPGQGTDAQYF	TGTGCCAGCAGTTACGTCCCGGGACAGGGCACAGATGCGCAGTATTTT	TRBJ2-3	NA	TRBD1	TRBV6-5
CASTQDRATTEAFF	TGTGCCAGCACCCAGGACAGGGCGACCACTGAAGCTTTCTTT	TRBJ1-1	NA	TRBD1	TRBV12-3/TRBV12-4
CASSLVQGQTGELFF	TGTGCCAGCAGCTTAGTACAGGGTCAAACCGGGGAGCTGTTTTTT	TRBJ2-2	NA	NA	TRBV13
CSASPSGENYEQYF	TGCAGTGCTAGCCCTAGCGGGGAGAACTACGAGCAGTACTTC	TRBJ2-7	many	TRBD2	TRBV20-1
CRARDLAAYYEQYF	TGCAGGGCTAGAGACCTAGCGGCATACTACGAGCAGTACTTC	TRBJ2-7	NA	TRBD2	TRBV20-1
CVTSRDQGDTDIYGYTF	TGTGTCACCAGCAGAGATCAAGGGGACACGGATATCTATGGCTACACCTTC	TRBJ1-2	NA	NA	TRBV15
CASSLSPSASTDTQYF	TGTGCCAGCAGCTTGTCTCCTAGCGCCAGCACAGATACGCAGTATTTT	TRBJ2-3	few	NA	TRBV7-2
CATSRRGGYGYTF	TGTGCCACCAGCAGACGGGGGGGCTATGGCTACACCTTC	TRBJ1-2	few	NA	TRBV15
CASSVLPGQGPYEQYF	TGTGCCAGCAGCGTACTCCCGGGACAGGGGCCCTACGAGCAGTACTTC	TRBJ2-7	NA	TRBD1	TRBV9
CASSLDGPPNEQFF	TGCGCCAGCAGCTTGGATGGTCCTCCGAATGAGCAGTTCTTC	TRBJ2-1	few	NA	TRBV5-1
CASSQDWISDTQYF	TGTGCCAGCAGCCAAGATTGGATCTCAGATACGCAGTATTTT	TRBJ2-3	few	NA	TRBV14
CASSQGGSSPLHF	TGTGCCAGCAGCCAAGGTGGGAGTTCACCCCTCCACTTT	TRBJ1-6	NA	NA	TRBV3-1
CSARLRFLISEQYF	TGCAGTGCTCGCCTAAGATTTTTAATTAGTGAGCAGTACTTC	TRBJ2-7	few	NA	TRBV20-1
CASSVGVAGSYEQYF	TGTGCCAGCAGCGTAGGTGTAGCGGGAAGCTACGAGCAGTACTTC	TRBJ2-7	NA	TRBD2	TRBV9
CASSLVGGKAPLHF	TGTGCCAGCAGTTTGGTAGGGGGCAAAGCACCCCTCCACTTT	TRBJ1-6	NA	TRBD1	TRBV28
CATSDLGPGRTETQYF	TGTGCCACCAGTGATTTAGGGCCAGGGCGAACGGAGACCCAGTACTTC	TRBJ2-5	NA	NA	TRBV24-1
CSATDILYEQYF	TGCAGTGCTACGGACATTCTCTACGAGCAGTACTTC	TRBJ2-7	few	NA	TRBV20-1
CSGAEAFF	TGCAGCGGCGCCGAAGCTTTCTTT	TRBJ1-1	NA	NA	TRBV29-1
CSVDRGGFF	TGCAGCGTTGATCGGGGCGGGTTCTTC	TRBJ2-1	few	NA	TRBV29-1
CASSEQTESVEQYF	TGTGCCAGCAGTGAACAGACAGAGAGCGTCGAGCAGTACTTC	TRBJ2-7	few	NA	TRBV6-1
CASSQEFFEQFF	TGTGCCAGCAGCCAAGAGTTTTTTGAGCAGTTCTTC	TRBJ2-1	NA	NA	TRBV14
CASSVVSDTQYF	TGTGCCAGCAGCGTAGTAAGTGATACGCAGTATTTT	TRBJ2-3	NA	NA	TRBV9
CASSYPGLAGDEQFF	TGCGCCAGCAGCTACCCGGGACTAGCGGGAGATGAGCAGTTCTTC	TRBJ2-1	many	TRBD2	TRBV5-1
CASSQVRTAGYGYTF	TGCGCCAGCAGCCAAGTTCGGACGGCCGGGTACGGCTACACCTTC	TRBJ1-2	NA	NA	TRBV4-3
CASSLGGLATLRDEQYF	TGTGCCAGCAGCTTAGGGGGACTAGCGACCCTCCGGGACGAGCAGTACTTC	TRBJ2-7	NA	TRBD2	TRBV7-9
CASSLIGTQPQHF	TGTGCCAGCAGTTTGATTGGGACTCAGCCCCAGCATTTT	TRBJ1-5	few	NA	TRBV6-2/TRBV6-3
CASSYSSDNTDTQYF	TGTGCCAGCAGTTACTCTTCCGACAACACAGATACGCAGTATTTT	TRBJ2-3	many	NA	TRBV6-5
CASSTQRDRGRETQYF	TGTGCCAGCAGTACCCAACGGGACAGGGGTCGGGAGACCCAGTACTTC	TRBJ2-5	NA	TRBD1	TRBV27
CASSQVREITGELFF	TGCGCCAGCAGCCAAGTACGGGAGATCACCGGGGAGCTGTTTTTT	TRBJ2-2	NA	NA	TRBV4-3
CAISEGQGARGDTQYF	TGTGCCATCAGTGAGGGACAGGGGGCCAGAGGAGATACGCAGTATTTT	TRBJ2-3	NA	TRBD1	TRBV10-3
CAITSDLEADTQYF	TGTGCCATCACATCAGACTTGGAGGCAGATACGCAGTATTTT	TRBJ2-3	NA	NA	TRBV10-3
CSVEPGVGVEQYF	TGCAGCGTTGAACCGGGGGTGGGGGTCGAGCAGTACTTC	TRBJ2-7	few	NA	TRBV29-1
CSAPAGRGYTF	TGCAGTGCTCCCGCCGGGAGGGGCTACACCTTC	TRBJ1-2	few	NA	TRBV20-1
CASSQLAGGRDTRYF	TGTGCCAGCAGCCAATTAGCGGGGGGGCGCGATACGCGGTATTTT	TRBJ2-3	NA	TRBD2	TRBV11-2
CASSRVIDRAGTEAFF	TGTGCCAGCTCCCGGGTCATTGACAGGGCTGGGACTGAAGCTTTCTTT	TRBJ1-1	NA	TRBD1	TRBV18
CSARGQGDTYEQYF	TGCAGTGCTAGGGGACAGGGAGATACCTACGAGCAGTACTTC	TRBJ2-7	NA	TRBD1	TRBV20-1